This TCR beta chain is from a study of blood T cell repertoires in COVID-19. Overall study context: In each case, the material was cDNA or gDNA derived from T cells, B-cell-depleted T cells, or PBMCs.

CDR3 length: 15 amino acids. Trimming cost V 1 base and J 1 base, with 11 bases left between them. Per the germline V gene, CDR1 is SGHRS and CDR2 is YFSETQ. Original data processing: The assay estimated nucleated cells by amplifying reference gene primers. Measured with immunoSEQ multiplex PCR; TCRdb has only the in-frame clones, and not every one. That table is the source of V, J and clone size, and D and trimming were worked out from the DNA. Of 95,000 to 150,000 clones listed, 82% are singletons. The chain links TRBV5-1 to TRBJ2-5, with a possible D match to TRBD1 (6 bases). The receptor comes from a human donor in a cohort sampled during active COVID-19. The sequenced sample was peripheral blood. CDR3 amino acids: CASSLSTGGQETQYF. CDR3 nucleotide sequence: TGCGCCAGCAGCTTGTCGACAGGTGGCCAAGAGACCCAGTACTTC.